The subject of this entry is one T cell receptor (beta chain). The antigen remains undetermined. This sample was taken from a study of T cells expressing NK-cell markers. General study findings and limits: In about six donors, dominant CD3+CD56+NKG2C+ clonotypes ranked among the top 10 CD8+ clonotypes. Researchers report these clonotypes also headed the CD3+CD56-NKG2C+ fraction in a few donors.

As the method of synthesis, 5'RACE template switching with UMIs yielded TCR beta cDNA. TCRdb re-called the 5' RACE reads and catalogs CDR3 proteins one per entry, DNA excluded. The sample holds tens of thousands of distinct CDR3 sequences. The CDR3 runs to 14 residues. The V gene's germline CDR1 is MNHEY and CDR2 SVGEGT. The chain employs TRBV6-2 or TRBV6-3 and TRBJ2-1; TCRdb indicates TRBD2, and absent DNA this call remains unverified. The sample was blood T cells: a sorted CD56 or NKG2C T cell subset, CD4+ or CD8+ T cells, or bulk PBMC T cells (not recorded which). The origin of this receptor is a woman aged 18 to 69 in good health. CDR3: CASSISGLYNEQFF.